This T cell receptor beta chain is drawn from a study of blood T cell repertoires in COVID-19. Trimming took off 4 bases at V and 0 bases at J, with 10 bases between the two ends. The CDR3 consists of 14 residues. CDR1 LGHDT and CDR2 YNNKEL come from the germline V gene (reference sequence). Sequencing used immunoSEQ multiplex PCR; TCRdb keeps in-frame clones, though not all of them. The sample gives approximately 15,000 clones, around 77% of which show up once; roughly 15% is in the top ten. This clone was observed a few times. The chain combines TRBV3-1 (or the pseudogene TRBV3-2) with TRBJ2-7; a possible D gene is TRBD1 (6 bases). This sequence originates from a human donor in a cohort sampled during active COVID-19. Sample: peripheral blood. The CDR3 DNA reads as TGTGCCAGCAGCCGGACAGACAACTCCTACGAGCAGTACTTC. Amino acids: CASSRTDNSYEQYF.